What follows are 3 T cell receptor beta chains derived from one specimen sequenced in a study of human T cells and chemical hapten exposure. MiXCR was run by TCRdb on the RACE reads, yielding one entry per CDR3 protein. In the table there are roughly 38,000 distinct CDR3 sequences, over 3.5% of which are singletons. Stated time point: patch test 1, 2 weeks after DPC sensitization. Treatment described: therapeutic diphenylcyclopropenone sensitization with weekly scalp DPC. Total RNA was extracted from unfractionated whole blood. The source was whole blood, collected in connection with sensitization to the hapten diphenylcyclopropenone (DPC). The receptors shown here come from a man aged 50 or older with alopecia areata. Some clones in this sample may be carry-over from other donors' samples.

As regards this clonotype: Given a much more abundant clone one base away, this may be a read error. V gene TRBV3-1 combines with J gene TRBJ2-1; the match to TRBD2 covers 13 bases. Germline V lookup: CDR1 LGHDT, CDR2 YNNKEL (reference sequence). This CDR3 is built from 15 residues. In DNA form, the CDR3 reads TGTGCCAGCACCCTGGGGACTAGCGGGGACAATGACCAGTTCTTC. This translates into CASTLGTSGDNDQFF.

This clonotype was counted many times. At one of its ends the junction is not consistent with the germline gene, which may arise from a read error. The V call is TRBV11-3, the J call TRBJ2-7, with TRBD1 identical over 9 bases. CDR1 is SGHNT, CDR2 YENEEA, per germline. The CDR3 is 15 residues long. The CDR3 DNA reads as TGTGCCAGCAGCTCAGGAGGGGGGACAGGGTTCGAGCAGCACTTC. It specifies CASSSGGGTGFEQHF.

This clonotype appeared many times. The rearrangement links TRBV28 to TRBJ2-2; D unclear. Trimming pared 6 bases from V and 8 bases from J, leaving 10 bases between. Germline V gene lookup returns CDR1 MDHEN and CDR2 SYDVKM. CDR3 length: 12 residues. CDR3 coding DNA: TGTGCCAGCAGGATTGTTTTAGGGGAGCTGTTTTTT. Amino acid sequence: CASRIVLGELFF.